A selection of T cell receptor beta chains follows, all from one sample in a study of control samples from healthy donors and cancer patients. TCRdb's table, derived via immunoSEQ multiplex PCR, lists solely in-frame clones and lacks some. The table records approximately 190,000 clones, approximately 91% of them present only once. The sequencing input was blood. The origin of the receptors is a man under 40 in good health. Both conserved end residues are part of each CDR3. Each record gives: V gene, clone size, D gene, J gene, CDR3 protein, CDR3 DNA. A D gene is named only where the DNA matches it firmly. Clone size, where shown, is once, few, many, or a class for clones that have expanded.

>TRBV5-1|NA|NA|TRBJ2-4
CASSLYGAKNIQYF
TGCGCCAGCAGTCTGTATGGGGCCAAAAACATTCAGTACTTC
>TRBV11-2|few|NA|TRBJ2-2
CASSLVGVSGELFF
TGTGCCAGCAGCTTAGTGGGAGTCAGCGGGGAGCTGTTTTTT
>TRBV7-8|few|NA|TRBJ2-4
CASSLSQVQNIQYF
TGTGCCAGCAGCTTGTCTCAGGTCCAAAACATTCAGTACTTC
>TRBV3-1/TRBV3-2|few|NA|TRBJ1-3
CASSQVGSGNTIYF
TGTGCCAGCAGCCAAGTGGGGTCCGGAAACACCATATATTTT
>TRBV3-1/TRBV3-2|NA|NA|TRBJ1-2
CASSQEGPVGIRGYTF
TGTGCCAGCAGCCAAGAAGGGCCAGTCGGGATTCGAGGCTACACCTTC
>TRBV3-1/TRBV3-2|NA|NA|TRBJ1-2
CASSQTLSNVPYGYTF
TGTGCCAGCAGCCAAACTTTATCCAACGTTCCTTATGGCTACACCTTC
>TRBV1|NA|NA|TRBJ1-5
CTSSLGGRNQPQHF
TGCACCAGCAGCCTAGGGGGCCGCAATCAGCCCCAGCATTTT
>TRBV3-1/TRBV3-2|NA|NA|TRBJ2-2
CASSRGPNTGELFF
TGTGCCAGCAGCCGAGGGCCTAACACCGGGGAGCTGTTTTTT
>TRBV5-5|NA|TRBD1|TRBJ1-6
CASSHGTVIFNSPLHF
TGTGCCAGCAGCCATGGGACAGTTATATTTAATTCACCCCTCCACTTT
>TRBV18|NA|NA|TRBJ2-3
CASSERGSPVTDTQYF
TGTGCCAGCTCCGAACGGGGTTCGCCCGTCACAGATACGCAGTATTTT
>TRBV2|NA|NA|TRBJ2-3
CASKWLEALTDTQYF
TGTGCCAGCAAGTGGTTGGAGGCCCTCACAGATACGCAGTATTTT
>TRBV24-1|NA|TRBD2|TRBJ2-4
CATSDSGGGLDKNIQYF
TGTGCCACCAGTGATTCGGGCGGGGGGCTTGACAAAAACATTCAGTACTTC
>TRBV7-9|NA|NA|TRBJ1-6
CASSSPTPGNSPLHF
TGTGCCAGCAGCTCCCCGACCCCAGGGAATTCACCCCTCCACTTT
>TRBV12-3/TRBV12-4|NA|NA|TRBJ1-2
CASRETANYGYTF
TGTGCCAGCAGAGAGACAGCGAACTATGGCTACACCTTC
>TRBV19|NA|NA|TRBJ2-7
CASKSGTADPSYEQYF
TGTGCCAGTAAATCCGGGACCGCCGACCCCTCCTACGAGCAGTACTTC
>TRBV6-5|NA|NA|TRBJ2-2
CASSYSQYTGELFF
TGTGCCAGCAGTTACTCACAGTACACCGGGGAGCTGTTTTTT
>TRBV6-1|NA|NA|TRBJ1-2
CASSEGGVAAYGYTF
TGTGCCAGCAGTGAAGGTGGGGTGGCGGCCTATGGCTACACCTTC
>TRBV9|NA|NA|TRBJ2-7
CASSVAAADVGYEQYF
TGTGCCAGCAGCGTAGCGGCGGCCGATGTAGGATACGAGCAGTACTTC
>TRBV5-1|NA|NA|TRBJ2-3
CASSSIQGNTDTQYF
TGCGCCAGCAGCTCGATCCAGGGGAACACAGATACGCAGTATTTT
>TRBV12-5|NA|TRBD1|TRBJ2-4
CASGWGQGTNIQYF
TGTGCTAGTGGTTGGGGACAGGGGACAAACATTCAGTACTTC
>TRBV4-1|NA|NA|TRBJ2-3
CASSQVGPLDTQYF
TGCGCCAGCAGCCAAGTAGGGCCCTTAGATACGCAGTATTTT
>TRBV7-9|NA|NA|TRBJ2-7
CASSLDQGGYEQYF
TGTGCCAGCAGCTTGGATCAGGGAGGCTACGAGCAGTACTTC
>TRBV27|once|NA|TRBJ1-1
CASSFQEGQGTEAFF
TGTGCCAGCAGTTTTCAGGAGGGGCAGGGCACTGAAGCTTTCTTT
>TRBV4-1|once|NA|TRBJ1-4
CASSLQLPRGTNEKLFF
TGCGCCAGCAGCCTTCAACTACCGCGGGGGACTAATGAAAAACTGTTTTTT
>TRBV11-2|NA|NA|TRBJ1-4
CASRSQDRTQEKLFF
TGTGCCAGCAGGTCTCAGGACCGGACACAGGAAAAACTGTTTTTT
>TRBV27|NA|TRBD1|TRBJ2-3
CASRQTGAGGDTQYF
TGTGCCAGCAGACAAACAGGGGCGGGCGGAGATACGCAGTATTTT
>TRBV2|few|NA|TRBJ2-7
CASSVSSYEQYF
TGTGCCAGCAGTGTTAGCTCCTACGAGCAGTACTTC
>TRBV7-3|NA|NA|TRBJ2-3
CASSQEFSTDTQYF
TGTGCCAGCAGCCAGGAATTTAGCACAGATACGCAGTATTTT
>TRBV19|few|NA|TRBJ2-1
CATSVGSRNEQFF
TGTGCCACCTCTGTGGGCTCGCGCAATGAGCAGTTCTTC
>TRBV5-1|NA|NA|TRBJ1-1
CASSFPGSARAFF
TGCGCCAGCAGCTTCCCAGGCTCGGCACGAGCTTTCTTT
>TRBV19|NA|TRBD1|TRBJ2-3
CASSLNTGGFTDTQYF
TGTGCCAGTAGCCTTAATACAGGGGGCTTTACAGATACGCAGTATTTT
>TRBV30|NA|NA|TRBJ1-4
CAWNIRRGGEKLFF
TGTGCCTGGAACATCAGGCGGGGAGGTGAAAAACTGTTTTTT
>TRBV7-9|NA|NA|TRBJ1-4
CASSLAPINEKLFF
TGTGCCAGCAGCTTAGCCCCAATTAATGAAAAACTGTTTTTT
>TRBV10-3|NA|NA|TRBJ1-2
CAISEGPYGYTF
TGTGCCATCAGTGAGGGCCCCTATGGCTACACCTTC
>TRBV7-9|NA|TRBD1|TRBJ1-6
CASSSSTGRAGSPLHF
TGTGCCAGCAGCTCCTCGACAGGGAGGGCGGGTTCACCCCTCCACTTT
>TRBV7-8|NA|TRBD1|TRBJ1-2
CASSLWTGVGYGYTF
TGTGCCAGCAGCCTTTGGACAGGCGTTGGCTATGGCTACACCTTC
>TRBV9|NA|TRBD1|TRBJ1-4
CASSASPGTGVVGEKLFF
TGTGCCAGCAGCGCGAGTCCCGGGACAGGGGTGGTGGGTGAAAAACTGTTTTTT